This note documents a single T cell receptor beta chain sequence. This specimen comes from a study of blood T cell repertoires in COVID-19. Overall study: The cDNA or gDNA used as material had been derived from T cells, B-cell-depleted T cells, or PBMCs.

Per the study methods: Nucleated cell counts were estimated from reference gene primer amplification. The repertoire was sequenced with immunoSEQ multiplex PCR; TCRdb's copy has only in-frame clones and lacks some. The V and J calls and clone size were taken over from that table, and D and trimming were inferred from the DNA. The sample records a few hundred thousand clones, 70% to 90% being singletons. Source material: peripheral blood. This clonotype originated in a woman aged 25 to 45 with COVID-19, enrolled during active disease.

This chain's CDR3 is CASSIVGLAGGDEQFF. The DNA of the CDR3 is TGTGCCAGTAGTATAGTAGGGCTAGCGGGGGGGGATGAGCAGTTCTTC. The gene calls are TRBV19 and TRBJ2-1, with TRBD2 matching over 12 bases. Per germline, CDR1 LNHDA and CDR2 SQIVND (reference sequence). V was pared by 1 base and J by 8 bases, with 6 bases of the junction left unmatched. CDR3 length equals 16 residues.